These 23 T cell receptor beta chains came from one sample sequenced in a study of blood T cell repertoires in COVID-19. Using immunoSEQ multiplex PCR, the repertoire was profiled, and TCRdb retains in-frame clones only, with some absent. The sample records 120,000 to 150,000 clones, 70% to 85% being singletons. The sequencing sample was made of peripheral blood. Every receptor here comes from a woman in her forties or fifties in a cohort sampled during active or convalescent COVID-19.

In its sample, this clone was seen once. The V and J genes are TRBV19 and TRBJ2-1, with 9 positions matching TRBD2. With V trimmed by 5 bases and J by 5 bases, 10 bases remained unmatched. Per the germline V gene, CDR1 is LNHDA and CDR2 is SQIVND (reference sequence). The CDR3 has 16 amino acids. CDR3 sequence: CASSQGGLAPHNEQFF. The DNA for the CDR3 is TGTGCCAGTAGTCAGGGGGGACTAGCCCCCCACAATGAGCAGTTCTTC.

This clone was detected once. The CDR3 nucleotides read TGCGCCAGCAGCCTAGGGACAGGGAGGTCCTACGAGCAGTACTTC. This codes for CASSLGTGRSYEQYF. The chain links TRBV5-1 to TRBJ2-7, with 9 bases lining up with TRBD1. CDR1 is SGHRS, CDR2 YFSETQ, per germline. J was trimmed by 1 base and V by 4 bases; bases with no gene match: 6. The CDR3 is 15 residues long.

V gene TRBV23-1 combines with J gene TRBJ1-5, with D hard to call. TRBV23-1 is given ORF status, its function remaining uncertain. V lost 4 bases to trimming and J lost 0 bases, with 10 bases between them. CDR3 size: 15 residues. Written as DNA, the CDR3 is TGCGCCAGCAGTCCTTCCGACATTAGCAATCAGCCCCAGCATTTT. This gives the protein CASSPSDISNQPQHF.

The table lists this clone with a count of one. The V call is TRBV5-4, the J call TRBJ2-3; 7 bases are a match to TRBD2. The trim removed 4 bases at V and 5 bases at J, leaving 10 bases unmatched. The CDR3 is 15 residues long. The germline gives CDR1 SGHNT, CDR2 YYREEE (reference sequence). This CDR3 is CASSRNGGGQDTQYF. CDR3 coding DNA: TGTGCCAGCAGCCGGAATGGGGGGGGTCAAGATACGCAGTATTTT.

The chain has TRBV7-9 and TRBJ2-5, with 11 bases fitting TRBD1. Losses at the gene ends were 4 bases for V and 2 bases for J; bases not matched to a gene: 3. CDR1 and CDR2 (germline): SEHNR, FQNEAQ (reference sequence). The CDR3 loop spans 15 amino acids. CDR3 DNA: TGTGCCAGCAGCTGGGGGACAGGGGGACAAGAGACCCAGTACTTC. It specifies CASSWGTGGQETQYF.

The CDR3 is CASSPLILGSGTEAFF. Written as DNA, the CDR3 is TGTGCCAGCTCACCTTTAATTTTAGGGAGTGGAACTGAAGCTTTCTTT. J is TRBJ1-1 and V is TRBV18; D ambiguous. V was cut by 3 bases and J by 5 bases, with 19 bases left in between. CDR3 size: 16 residues. The germline V gene has CDR1 KGHSH and CDR2 LQKENI.

This chain uses TRBV6-5 with TRBJ2-4, with a weak D call TRBD1 (6 bases). V lost 7 bases and J lost 2, with 12 bases in between. The length of the CDR3 is 14 residues. CDR1 and CDR2 (germline): MNHEY, SVGAGI. The CDR3 DNA reads TGTGCCAGCACCGAAGGGGGAACCAAAAACATTCAGTACTTC. Amino acids: CASTEGGTKNIQYF.

This chain uses TRBV10-3 with TRBJ1-1, with a possible D match to TRBD1 (6 bases). V lost 0 bases to trimming and J lost 4 bases, with 18 bases between them. This CDR3 is built from 17 residues. Germline V gives CDR1 ENHRY, CDR2 SYGVKD. This CDR3 is CAISESSGKTGRTEAFF. The CDR3 DNA is TGTGCCATCAGTGAGTCATCAGGTAAGACAGGCCGCACTGAAGCTTTCTTT.

The CDR3 DNA reads as TGTGCCAGCAGCCAACTGACAGGGCGTGGAACTGAAGCTTTCTTT. It yields the protein CASSQLTGRGTEAFF. The chain joins TRBV5-4 to TRBJ1-1, with TRBD1 identical over 7 bases. Germline V lookup: CDR1 SGHNT, CDR2 YYREEE (reference sequence). V was pared by 4 bases and J by 5 bases, with 11 bases of the junction left unmatched. The CDR3 consists of 15 residues.

The J gene is TRBJ2-1, the V gene TRBV7-2; 10 bases are a match to TRBD2. The CDR3 is 15 residues long. J gave up 7 bases and V 4 bases, and 7 bases lay outside the gene matches. Germline V gene lookup returns CDR1 SGHTA and CDR2 FQGNSA. CDR3 in DNA: TGTGCCAGCAGCTCAAGCGGGGGGGCCGGGAATGAGCAGTTCTTC. Protein product: CASSSSGGAGNEQFF. Complete variable domain (other parts from reference TRBV7-2 and TRBJ2-1): GAGVSQSPSNKVTEKGKDVELRCDPISGHTALYWYRQSLGQGLEFLIYFQGNSAPDKSGLPSDRFSAERTGGSVSTLTIQRTQQEDSAVYLCASSSSGGAGNEQFFGPGTRLTVL.

To note about this clone: Other DNA sequences within the sample encode an identical CDR3. The rearrangement links TRBV24-1 to TRBJ2-3; TRBD2 matches 7 bases. The germline V gene has CDR1 KGHDR and CDR2 SFDVKD. J lost 3 bases, V lost 5 bases, and 4 bases had no gene match. The CDR3 spans 14 residues. CDR3 sequence reads: CATSGRGSTDTQYF. CDR3 nucleotides: TGTGCCACCAGTGGGCGGGGGTCGACAGATACGCAGTATTTT.

The chain recombines TRBV19 with TRBJ2-1; 7 bases are a match to TRBD2. The V gene's germline CDR1 is LNHDA and CDR2 SQIVND (reference sequence). The length of the CDR3 is 14 residues. J was trimmed by 7 bases and V by 5 bases; bases with no gene match: 8. The CDR3 DNA follows: TGTGCCAGTAGTTCCAGCGGGGTGATAAATGAGCAGTTCTTC. Residues: CASSSSGVINEQFF.

This chain connects TRBV5-5 to TRBJ1-4; D not resolved. V lost 4 bases, J lost 0 bases, and 4 bases lay in between. The CDR3 has 13 amino acids. CDR1 SGHKS and CDR2 YYEKEE come from the germline V gene (reference sequence). The CDR3, as DNA: TGTGCCAGCAGCCTCCCAACTAATGAAAAACTGTTTTTT. Amino acids: CASSLPTNEKLFF.

V and J are TRBV3-1 (or the pseudogene TRBV3-2) and TRBJ1-1; D ambiguous. The CDR3 covers 15 residues. Germline V CDR1 and CDR2: LGHDT, YNNKEL (reference sequence). The V and J ends lost 3 bases and 0 bases respectively, with 11 bases between them. For the CDR3, the DNA is TGTGCCAGCAGCCAGTTAAATTATTTGAACACTGAAGCTTTCTTT. Amino acids: CASSQLNYLNTEAFF.

This chain links TRBV7-9 with TRBJ1-2; D is unresolved. This CDR3 is built from 16 residues. Germline loops: CDR1 SEHNR, CDR2 FQNEAQ (reference sequence). With 2 bases removed from V and 5 bases from J, the gap between germline ends came to 18 bases. CDR3 sequence reads: CASSLTSTRRWYGYTF. The CDR3 coding sequence is TGTGCCAGCAGCTTAACGTCGACCCGGCGGTGGTATGGCTACACCTTC.

This chain joins TRBV5-1 and TRBJ2-7; TRBD2 matches 10 bases. After removal of 7 bases from V and 4 bases from J, the junction contained 11 bases not matched to a gene. This CDR3 region has 15 residues. Germline V CDR1 and CDR2: SGHRS, YFSETQ. CDR3 sequence (DNA): TGCGCCAGCTCCAATGCTCTAGCGGGGGTTTACGAGCAGTACTTC. It specifies CASSNALAGVYEQYF.

A single count supports this clone. The CDR3 bases are TGTGCCAGTAGTATCGGGAGCTCCTATAATTCACCCCTCCACTTT. It codes for CASSIGSSYNSPLHF. The chain combines TRBV19 with TRBJ1-6; D is ambiguous. Germline CDR1 LNHDA, CDR2 SQIVND (reference sequence). Trimming pared 3 bases from V and 0 bases from J, leaving 6 bases between. CDR3 length: 15 amino acids.

The chain couples TRBV5-1 to TRBJ1-6; possible D gene TRBD1, 5 bases. Germline-derived CDR1 and CDR2 are SGHRS and YFSETQ. Trimming removed 0 bases at V and 8 bases at J, with 15 bases between. This CDR3 spans 16 amino acids. The CDR3 DNA reads as TGCGCCAGCAGCTTGGATGGACAAGCATGGGATTCACCCCTCCACTTT. It codes for CASSLDGQAWDSPLHF.

This sequence joins TRBV29-1 and TRBJ1-1; maybe TRBD1 (5 bases). Germline loops: CDR1 SQVTM, CDR2 ANQGSEA. Trimming pared 6 bases from V and 6 bases from J, leaving 11 bases between. CDR3 size: 11 residues. The CDR3 DNA reads TGCAGCGTCACAAGGGGCGCTGAAGCTTTCTTT. Protein sequence: CSVTRGAEAFF.

J is TRBJ1-2 and V is TRBV7-2; TRBD1 matches 12 bases. The CDR3 extends over 17 amino acids. Germline V gene sequence: CDR1 SGHTA, CDR2 FQGNSA. Losses at the gene ends were 2 bases for V and 8 bases for J; bases not matched to a gene: 12. The CDR3 sequence is CASSLSRDRGRTGGYTF. In DNA, the CDR3 is TGTGCCAGCAGCTTATCCAGGGACAGGGGGCGAACGGGAGGCTACACCTTC.

This chain connects TRBV19 to TRBJ1-5, with 8 positions matching TRBD1. The germline V gene encodes CDR1 LNHDA and CDR2 SQIVND (reference sequence). J gave up 5 bases and V 3 bases, and 3 bases lay outside the gene matches. The CDR3 runs 14 residues. DNA for the CDR3: TGTGCCAGTAGTATCAACAGGGGGGATCAGCCCCAGCATTTT. Its translation is CASSINRGDQPQHF. The variable domain in full, completed from reference TRBV19 and TRBJ1-5, reads DGGITQSPKYLFRKEGQNVTLSCEQNLNHDAMYWYRQDPGQGLRLIYYSQIVNDFQKGDIAEGYSVSREKKESFPLTVTSAQKNPTAFYLCASSINRGDQPQHFGDGTRLSIL.

This chain joins TRBV5-6 and TRBJ1-1, with 7 bases fitting TRBD1. Germline CDR1 SGHDT, CDR2 YYEEEE. J gave up 8 bases and V 1 base, and 5 bases lay outside the gene matches. The CDR3 sequence is 13 residues long. The CDR3 protein is CASSLYRGTEAFF. CDR3 sequence (DNA): TGTGCCAGCAGCTTGTACAGGGGCACCGAAGCTTTCTTT.

The V and J genes are TRBV6-5 and TRBJ1-2; D gene uncertain. Germline CDR1 MNHEY, CDR2 SVGAGI. Trimming left V 5 bases short and J 10 bases short, with 14 bases between. The CDR3 loop spans 12 amino acids. The CDR3 DNA reads as TGTGCCAGCAGTACCACATGGGCGCCCTACACCTTC. This codes for CASSTTWAPYTF.